This T cell receptor beta chain is from a study of T-cell reconstitution after alpha-beta-depleted transplantation in children. Ten or more counts support this clonotype. Its antigen is not identified. Overall study findings and caveats: Counts and diversity of T cells one year after transplant came mostly from newly produced T cells. Recipient T cells and thymic progenitors that survived gave rise to the high TCRbeta diversity observed at day 60 in some patients. It was reported that alpha-beta T cells came from several hundred expanded graft clones (about two months after transplant).

The V gene end was trimmed by 6 bases and the J gene end by 0 bases; junction bases not matched to a gene: 6. This CDR3 spans 17 amino acids. Per the germline V gene, CDR1 is WNHNN and CDR2 is SYGVQD (reference sequence). During its preparation, the TCRbeta library received unique molecular identifiers. From the PCR reads, TCRdb called clonotypes with MiXCR, one entry per CDR3 protein. Here the sample spans some 180,000 distinct CDR3 sequences, approximately 6.9% being singletons. Specimen: PBMCs, collected before TCRalphabeta/CD19-depleted stem cell transplant. This receptor was taken from a boy younger than 10 with acute lymphoblastic leukemia, due to receive a stem cell transplant. The chain is built from TRBV10-1 and TRBJ2-2; 11 bases fit TRBD1. CDR3: CASSGTGGPANTGELFF. The CDR3 nucleotides read TGCGCCAGCAGCGGGACAGGGGGTCCCGCGAACACCGGGGAGCTGTTTTTT.